The present entry profiles one TCR beta chain with its context. What antigen it recognizes has not been identified. No base-level quality is on record; no much larger clone is a single base apart. This sample is part of a study of cytomegalovirus exposure and HLA in healthy donors listed by TCRdb under 2017. About the investigation overall: According to an earlier analysis of 550 to 700 of the donors, some 180 million T cells yielded 90 million to 130 million unique TCR beta sequences and approximately 280 Gb of sequence data. The T cell repertoires of some 670 subjects were profiled by immunosequencing and related to cytomegalovirus serostatus. In a later genetic analysis, genome-wide SNP genotypes for about three fifths of the roughly 670 donors were used, and that subset was treated as a discovery cohort. All discovery cohort repertoires had been generated using a single sequencing platform. The study aimed to test whether signatures of past pathogen exposure could be identified by cataloging public T cell receptors. Roughly five DR-DQ haplotypes were handled as single units for association and clustering, since linkage in the cohort was strong. Of the 398 genotyped donors, approximately 82% fell in the genetic ancestry cluster associated with self-reported Caucasian donors. Donor age, sex, ethnicity and CMV serostatus were compiled together with the repertoire data. Besides the first cohort of 666 subjects, a separate validation cohort made up of over 95 different subjects was used. The number of typed donors differed by locus: about 629-640 for A, B, C, DRB1 and DQB1; 522 for DQA1; about 600 for DPA1; and around 470 for DPB1. In a later analysis, previously published TCR beta repertoires from 550 to 700 donors were re-analyzed and high-resolution HLA genotyping was added so that TCR occurrence patterns could be studied. To predict cytomegalovirus infection status, the study combined high-throughput TCR immunosequencing, statistical association of individual TCRs with disease status, and machine learning. In the later analysis, no new phenotypic data were used to find candidate immune exposures; instead, reliance was placed on TCR beta sequences and their occurrence across donors. An early release that covered roughly 600 HLA-typed donors contained approximately 300 gigabases of sequencing data and tens of millions of unique TCR sequences. An earlier analysis of nearly 600 of the donors applied high-throughput TCR beta sequencing to assess whether each TCR beta V gene segment acted as functional or pseudogenic. Class I and class II HLA loci were covered by the typing at four-digit resolution. Across some 400 genotyped donors of the cohort, an average of roughly 250,000 unique TCR beta nucleotide sequences per donor were sequenced, and about a sixth of those sequences were non-productive. General study outcomes and caveats: Compared with the approximately 710-donor mean, donors in an Asian-associated ancestry cluster had fewer N-insertions in productive TCRs, according to a later genetic analysis. A further reported finding was that TCR beta sequences accurately predicted the HLA-A and HLA-B alleles for most subjects in the first cohort. Linkage disequilibrium might explain the correlated functional status among segregating V segments, but an unknown experimental factor could not be excluded. In a later analysis, HLA-associated TCR beta chains showed more clonal expansion and lower generation probabilities than non-associated chains that were equally common. While some public TCRs were present in many individuals, most TCR sequences turned up only very rarely across donors. According to the authors, the approach could potentially be generalized to other disease states and immunological phenotypes. A total of 150 or so TCR beta chains were listed by the study as associated with cytomegalovirus. According to a later analysis, parvovirus B19, influenza, CMV and Epstein-Barr virus appeared linked to several top co-occurrence clusters. The 87-base-pair reads could not distinguish some IMGT-functional V segments, including TRBV6-2 and TRBV6-3, so those segments were excluded. In a later analysis, the rate of TCR association differed among HLA loci, with DRB1 alleles having the most associated TCRs and HLA-C alleles having the fewest. Three of the identified cytomegalovirus-associated TCR beta chains were confirmed in vitro to be specific for cytomegalovirus antigens. In a later analysis, around 17,000 TCR beta sequences were associated with specific HLA alleles at a false discovery rate of 0.05. Because counts were too low, about 18 rarely observed V segments, including chromosome 9 orphons, were left out of the earlier analysis of 587 of the donors. An association between a missense DCLRE1C variant and V-gene and J-gene trimming of TCR beta chains was found in a later genetic analysis and replicated in an independent cohort. The sequencing pipeline was judged likely to have produced a cluster of highly shared sequence variants as a technical artifact. When HLA alleles, especially DR and DQ, strongly co-occurred, TCR associations were difficult to assign to individual alleles. CMV serostatus was the only immune exposure information available for the cohort. Because HLA typing was missing for some donors at each locus, association tests included only the typed subset. An earlier analysis of some 560 of the donors showed that most TCR beta V segments appeared in productive rearrangements either about 87% or about 30% of the time, which broadly matched IMGT annotations. The classifier was reported to diagnose cytomegalovirus status with high specificity and sensitivity in both the original cohort and the validation cohort. Only TCR beta chains were sequenced in this cohort, and the absence of alpha or paired-chain data limited detectable features. Most CMV-associated TCR beta chains appeared to be HLA-restricted in a later analysis, and the HLA associations seemed to be driven largely by CMV exposure. The presence/absence analyses assumed that sequencing depth was roughly uniform across donors, and that assumption may not be true.

CDR1 and CDR2 (SGHNT, YYREEE) derive from the germline V gene (reference sequence). The CDR3 sequence holds 15 residues, the cysteine and phenylalanine included. The sequence is cut down to CDR3 DNA, 45 bases in frame from base 1. For this chain, trimming is 0 bases at the V end and 6 bases at the J end, and the number of junction bases without a gene match is 4. Library method: the immunoSEQ multiplex PCR assay. The multiplex PCR relied on a mix of 60 forward primers for TCR Vbeta segments and 13 reverse primers for TCR Jbeta segments. A multiplex PCR assay on genomic DNA amplified the CDR3 region of rearranged TCR beta genes. The amplified TCR beta libraries were sequenced on the Illumina HiSeq System as 87-base-pair reads. The original methods were these. A later analysis counted 65 million to 90 million unique TCR beta chains across the 550 to 800 repertoires, and approximately 11 million of these chains were shared by at least two donors. Raw reads were error-corrected and collapsed into unique sequences by a nearest-neighbor algorithm in which closely related sequences were merged to remove PCR and sequencing errors. CDR3 sequences were aligned to IMGT reference sequences to assign V, D and J gene segments. For a sequence to be retained, a match of at least six nucleotides was required to both a V gene segment and a J gene segment. Rearrangements were called productive when the CDR3 lacked stop codons and stayed in frame with V and J; all others were non-productive. CDR3 was defined by IMGT convention, running from the second conserved V-encoded cysteine to the conserved J-encoded phenylalanine. In an earlier analysis of 587 of the donors, sequences lacking an unambiguous match to a single V gene segment were excluded. An earlier analysis of several hundred of the donors called V segments functional above 56.7% productive rearrangements and segregating when the between-donor standard deviation exceeded 5%. To diagnose cytomegalovirus status from the catalog of TCR beta chain sequences, a statistical classification framework was built. In a later analysis, TCR nucleotide sequences were compared against IMGT/GENE-DB human TR gene sequences so that V and J genes could be assigned. A later analysis assigned CDR3 sequences and most-parsimonious VDJ recombination scenarios with the TCRdist pipeline. In a later analysis, each TCR beta chain was defined by its CDR3 amino acid sequence together with its V-gene family, and reads without a unique V-gene family were excluded. A later analysis removed roughly 590 highly shared, low-generation-probability nucleotide sequences to deal with suspected cross-contamination and a sequencing artifact. In a later analysis, a clonal expansion index for each public chain was calculated from normalized within-repertoire ranks of inferred template counts. Generation probabilities in a later analysis came from a VDJ recombination model fitted to out-of-frame rearrangements, and those results were checked against IGoR. A later analysis scored TCR-TCR, TCR-HLA and TCR-CMV co-occurrence with hypergeometric tests, applying a repertoire-size bias correction to TCR pairs. In a later analysis, false discovery rates were estimated by permuting HLA or CMV assignments 20 times. In a later analysis, co-occurring TCRs were grouped using DBSCAN, and TCRdist sequence similarity was added for clustering within HLA-allele-positive subsets. Co-occurrence clustering excluded repertoires with fewer than 30,000 or more than 120,000 public chains, plus five with anomalous nucleotide sharing. This is the immuneACCESS table as TCRdb keeps it, with only in-frame sequences that have V and J called. A part of the clones is gone; compared with another copy, unresolved V genes explain less than half, and the rest is unexplained. V and J calls and clone size are copied from that table; D and trimming were computed from the DNA. Across this sample there are more than 100,000 clones, with nearly 65% seen only once. About a tenth of the sample is in the top ten clones.

The cohort comprised approximately 700 healthy bone marrow donors. At the time of sampling, every cohort member was nominally healthy, though immune exposures that went unrecorded were likely present. The donor tested CMV seropositive and was one of the 289 seropositive cohort members. Every donor gave a peripheral blood sample, and the peripheral blood mononuclear cells from that sample were used for TCR beta sequencing. The Qiagen DNeasy Blood Extraction Kit was used to extract genomic DNA from the blood cell samples. Recombination joined TRBV5-4 with TRBJ2-1; TRBD2 matches 9 bases in the middle. The sequence was collected from a man aged 35 to 55 in good health and CMV-seropositive. The material sequenced was PBMCs. The bases read TGTGCCAGCAGCTTGGTGCGGGAGGGGGGCAATGAGCAGTTCTTC. This sequence encodes CASSLVREGGNEQFF.